The 9 T cell receptor beta chains given below trace back to one sample, sequenced in a study of T cells in Graves' hyperthyroidism and ophthalmopathy (dated by TCRdb to between 2018 and 2020). Library preparation employed multiplex PCR. Sequencing instrument: Illumina HiSeq 2000. The TCR beta CDR3 regions were amplified from RNA transcripts. For the first round of RT-PCR on the TCR CDR3, the HTBI primer set was used together with the Qiagen OneStep RT-PCR kit. TCRdb reran the public reads through fastp at Q25 and MiXCR, keeping productive beta chains. Rows merge per CDR3 protein into single entries with the most common DNA and genes. A total of some 580,000 distinct CDR3 sequences appear in this sample, approximately 16% of them only once. More than 3% of the sample rests with the top ten. Input material: blood. Source of these receptors: a woman aged 40 to 55 with Graves' ophthalmopathy.

This clonotype was found many times. This chain uses TRBV11-2 with TRBJ1-1; 7 bases map to TRBD1. V shed 3 bases, J shed 1 base, and the junction held 2 bases outside the gene matches. CDR3 length: 14 amino acids. Looked up from germline, CDR1 is SGHAT and CDR2 is FQNNGV. CDR3 sequence (DNA): TGTGCCAGCAGCTTCCGGACAGGGAACACTGAAGCTTTCTTT. Translated: CASSFRTGNTEAFF.

In its sample, this clonotype was seen many times. The chain combines TRBV18 with TRBJ1-2; 8 positions agree with TRBD1. CDR1 KGHSH and CDR2 LQKENI come from the germline V gene. The V segment lost 2 bases and the J segment 4 bases; nucleotides outside the gene matches: 6. The CDR3 sequence is 15 residues long. The DNA for the CDR3 is TGTGCCAGCTCACCATCCCGGACAGGGACCTATGGCTACACCTTC. Translating it yields CASSPSRTGTYGYTF.

This clonotype was recorded many times. The chain links TRBV5-1 to TRBJ2-2; no firm D call. CDR1 and CDR2 from the germline V gene are SGHRS and YFSETQ. Trimming took 5 bases from V and 1 from J, leaving 9 bases between them. CDR3 length: 14 residues. Written as DNA, the CDR3 is TGCGCCAGCAGTGGACGGATGAACACCGGGGAGCTGTTTTTT. This codes for CASSGRMNTGELFF.

The chain links TRBV20-1 to TRBJ2-2; TRBD2 might be the D (5 bases). Germline-derived CDR1 and CDR2 are DFQATT and SNEGSKA (reference sequence). This CDR3 has 16 residues. The V and J ends lost 6 bases and 6 bases respectively, with 23 bases between them. The CDR3 loop is CSAAPGSVGEAGELFF. The CDR3 bases are TGCAGTGCCGCCCCGGGTAGCGTGGGAGAGGCCGGGGAGCTGTTTTTT.

This clonotype was detected only a few times. V and J are TRBV20-1 and TRBJ2-2; D possibly corresponds to TRBD2 (5 bases). V lost 3 bases and J lost 7, with 21 bases in between. In germline, CDR1 is DFQATT, CDR2 SNEGSKA (reference sequence). This CDR3 region has 16 residues. Here the CDR3 DNA reads TGCAGTGCTAGGGCTGGAGGAGGCACCAGTAGCGGGGAGCTGTTTTTT. It is translated as CSARAGGGTSSGELFF.

This clonotype was detected only a few times. V is TRBV7-9 and J is TRBJ2-5, with D perhaps TRBD1 (6 bases). This CDR3 has 16 amino acids. The germline V and J ends were trimmed by 5 bases and 1 base, with 17 bases remaining between them. Looked up from germline, CDR1 is SEHNR and CDR2 is FQNEAQ (reference sequence). CDR3 residues: CASSPRATGAQETQYF. The CDR3 DNA is TGTGCCAGCAGCCCACGGGCGACAGGAGCCCAAGAGACCCAGTACTTC. The full variable domain, completed using reference TRBV7-9 and TRBJ2-5, is DTGVSQNPRHKITKRGQNVTFRCDPISEHNRLYWYRQTLGQGPEFLTYFQNEAQLEKSRLLSDRFSAERPKGSFSTLEIQRTEQGDSAMYLCASSPRATGAQETQYFGPGTRLLVL.

The gene calls are TRBV20-1 and TRBJ1-5; D might be TRBD1 (6 bases). CDR1 is DFQATT and CDR2 is SNEGSKA in the germline V gene (reference sequence). Trimming removed 0 bases at V and 2 bases at J, with 14 bases between. The CDR3 is 16 residues long. The CDR3 sequence is CSARDEQGTGNQPQHF. The CDR3 DNA reads as TGCAGTGCTAGAGACGAACAGGGAACCGGCAATCAGCCCCAGCATTTT.

The chain has TRBV5-1 and TRBJ2-7; tentative D call: TRBD2 (5 bases). This CDR3 is 14 amino acids long. The V end lost 7 bases, the J end lost 2 bases, and 16 bases lay between the germline ends. Germline CDR1 SGHRS, CDR2 YFSETQ. CDR3 loop: CASSEDRNTYEQYF. The CDR3 bases are TGCGCCAGCTCGGAGGACCGAAACACCTACGAGCAGTACTTC.

The sample holds many counts of this clonotype. This chain uses TRBV28 with TRBJ2-5, with D unclear. Germline CDR1 reads MDHEN; CDR2 reads SYDVKM. The CDR3 has 16 residues. V lost 1 base and J 2 bases, leaving 14 bases between the germline ends. CDR3 DNA: TGTGCCAGCAGTTTATATCGTTCTGGGATTCAAGAGACCCAGTACTTC. This gives the protein CASSLYRSGIQETQYF.